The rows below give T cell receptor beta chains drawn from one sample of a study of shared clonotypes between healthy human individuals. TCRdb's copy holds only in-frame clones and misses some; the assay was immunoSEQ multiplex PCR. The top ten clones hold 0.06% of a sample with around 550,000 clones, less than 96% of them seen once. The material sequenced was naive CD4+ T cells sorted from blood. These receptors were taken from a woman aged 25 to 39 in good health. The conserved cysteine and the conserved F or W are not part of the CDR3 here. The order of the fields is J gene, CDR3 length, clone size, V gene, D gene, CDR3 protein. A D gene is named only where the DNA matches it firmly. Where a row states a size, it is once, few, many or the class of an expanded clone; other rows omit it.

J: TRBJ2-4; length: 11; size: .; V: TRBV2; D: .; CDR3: ASSSRDADIQY
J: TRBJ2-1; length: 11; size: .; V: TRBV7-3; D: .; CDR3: ASSLTSQDVRF
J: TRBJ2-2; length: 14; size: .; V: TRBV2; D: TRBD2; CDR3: ASTPMGLAATGELF
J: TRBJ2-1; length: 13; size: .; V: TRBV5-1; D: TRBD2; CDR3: ASSDLAGWVNEQF
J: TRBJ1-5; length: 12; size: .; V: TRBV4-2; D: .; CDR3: ASSRDSYGQPQH
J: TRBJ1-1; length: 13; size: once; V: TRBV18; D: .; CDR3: ASSPLDSGGTEAF
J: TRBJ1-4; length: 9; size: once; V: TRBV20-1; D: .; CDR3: SARTYEKLF
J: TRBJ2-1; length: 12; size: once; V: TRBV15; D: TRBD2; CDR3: ATRLAGGYNEQF
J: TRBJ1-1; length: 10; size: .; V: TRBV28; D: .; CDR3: ASSFVITEAF
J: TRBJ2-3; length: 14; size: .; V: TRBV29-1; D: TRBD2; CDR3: SVGLAGGPVTDTQY
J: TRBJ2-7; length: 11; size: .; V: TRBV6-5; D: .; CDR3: ASSYEANYEQY
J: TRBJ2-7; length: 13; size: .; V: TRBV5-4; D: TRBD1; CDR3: ASSLYGPGGYEQY
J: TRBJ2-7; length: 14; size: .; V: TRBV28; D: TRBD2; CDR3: ASSENGGGSAYEQY
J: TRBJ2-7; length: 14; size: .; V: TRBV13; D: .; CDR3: ASSLVGSGNSYEQY
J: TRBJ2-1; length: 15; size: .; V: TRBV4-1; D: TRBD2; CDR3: ASSQPLAGALRNEQF
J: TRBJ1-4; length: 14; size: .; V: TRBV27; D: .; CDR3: ASSLSRLSTNEKLF
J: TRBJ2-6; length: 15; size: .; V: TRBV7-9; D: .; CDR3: ASSRTGQSSGANVLT
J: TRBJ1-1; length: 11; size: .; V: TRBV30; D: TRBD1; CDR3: AWSGQGGTEAF
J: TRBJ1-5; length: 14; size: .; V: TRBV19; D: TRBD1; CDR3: ASSILDRGLAQPQH
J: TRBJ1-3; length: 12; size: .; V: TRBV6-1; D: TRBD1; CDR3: ASSEGQGVYTIY
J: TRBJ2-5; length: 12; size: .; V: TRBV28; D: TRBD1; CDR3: ASSPGQGLETQY
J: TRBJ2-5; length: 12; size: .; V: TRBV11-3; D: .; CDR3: ASSLGLAYETQY
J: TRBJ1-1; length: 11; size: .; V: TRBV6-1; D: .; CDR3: ASMRSMNTEAF
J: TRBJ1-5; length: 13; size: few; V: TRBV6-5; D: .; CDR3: ASSSGAGLDQPQH
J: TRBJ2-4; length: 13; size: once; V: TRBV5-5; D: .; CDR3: ASSVPGNTKNIQY
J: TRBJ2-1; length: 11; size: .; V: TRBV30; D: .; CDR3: AWSVRLDNEQF
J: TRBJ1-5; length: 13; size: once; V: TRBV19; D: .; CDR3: ASSILTGRNQPQH
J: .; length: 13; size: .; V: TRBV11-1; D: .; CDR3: ASSLGSGSDYEQY
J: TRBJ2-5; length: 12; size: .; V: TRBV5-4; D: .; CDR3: ASSRGGGGETQY
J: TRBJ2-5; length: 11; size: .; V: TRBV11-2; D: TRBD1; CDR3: ASSPGQAGRQY
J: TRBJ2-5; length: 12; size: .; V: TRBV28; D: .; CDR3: ASSPNVVGETQY
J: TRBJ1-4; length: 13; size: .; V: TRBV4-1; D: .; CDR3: ASSPRWATNEKLF
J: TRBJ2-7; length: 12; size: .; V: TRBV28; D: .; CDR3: ASSLQGGISLEY
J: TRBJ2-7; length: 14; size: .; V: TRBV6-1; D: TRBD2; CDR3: ASSEAPRTSGYEQY
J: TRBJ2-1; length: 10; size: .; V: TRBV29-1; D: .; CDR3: SVEEAGDEQF
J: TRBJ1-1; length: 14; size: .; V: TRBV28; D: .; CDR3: ASTEGTFIVNTEAF
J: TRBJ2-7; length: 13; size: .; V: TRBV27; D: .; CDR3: ASSFGGEYSYEQY
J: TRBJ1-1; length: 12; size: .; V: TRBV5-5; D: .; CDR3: ASSSTPGDTEAF
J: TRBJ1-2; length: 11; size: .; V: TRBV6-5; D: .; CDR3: ASSYSSGGGYT
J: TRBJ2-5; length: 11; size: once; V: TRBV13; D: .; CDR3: ASHRGESETQY
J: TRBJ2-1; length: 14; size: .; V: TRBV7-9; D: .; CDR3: ASSRPRNPKPHEQF
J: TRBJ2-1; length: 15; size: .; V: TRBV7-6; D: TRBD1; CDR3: ASSFSPGGARYNEQF
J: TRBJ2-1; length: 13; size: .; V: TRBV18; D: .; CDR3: ASSGGTGVPNEQF
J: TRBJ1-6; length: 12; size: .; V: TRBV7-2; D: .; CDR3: ASSPGRSNSPLH
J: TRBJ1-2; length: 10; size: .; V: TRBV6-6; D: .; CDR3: ASSYDGYGYT
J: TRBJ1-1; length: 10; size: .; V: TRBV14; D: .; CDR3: ASSRHTGEAF
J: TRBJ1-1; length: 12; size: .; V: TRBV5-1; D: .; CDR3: ASSLWPNHPEAF
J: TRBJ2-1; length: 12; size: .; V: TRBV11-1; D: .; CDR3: ASSLFGYYNEQF
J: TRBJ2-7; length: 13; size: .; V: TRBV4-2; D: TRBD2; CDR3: ASSSRTSGRIEQY
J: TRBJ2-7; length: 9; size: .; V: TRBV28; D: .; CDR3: ASSLLYEQY